This T cell receptor (beta chain) was found in a study of blood T cell repertoires in COVID-19. Profiling relied on immunoSEQ multiplex PCR, and the TCRdb table lists in-frame clones only, not all of them. The data contain hundreds of thousands of clones, 83% of them singletons. Participant age was roughly 18 to 89 years, and participants resided in fewer than 30 US areas. A COVID-19 case had been met by exposed participants during the 2 weeks before study entry. This CDR3 has 16 residues. The germline V gene has CDR1 SGDLS and CDR2 YYNGEE. V was clipped by 4 bases and J by 0 bases, with 15 bases between them.

The sample consisted of PBMCs or T cells enriched from blood (not recorded which). This clonotype was sampled from a woman in her fifties or sixties who had been exposed to COVID-19. The chain links TRBV9 to TRBJ2-3, with a tentative D call TRBD2 (5 bases). The CDR3 loop reads CASSRGTSSSTDTQYF. The CDR3 DNA is TGTGCCAGCAGCAGAGGAACTAGTTCTAGCACAGATACGCAGTATTTT.